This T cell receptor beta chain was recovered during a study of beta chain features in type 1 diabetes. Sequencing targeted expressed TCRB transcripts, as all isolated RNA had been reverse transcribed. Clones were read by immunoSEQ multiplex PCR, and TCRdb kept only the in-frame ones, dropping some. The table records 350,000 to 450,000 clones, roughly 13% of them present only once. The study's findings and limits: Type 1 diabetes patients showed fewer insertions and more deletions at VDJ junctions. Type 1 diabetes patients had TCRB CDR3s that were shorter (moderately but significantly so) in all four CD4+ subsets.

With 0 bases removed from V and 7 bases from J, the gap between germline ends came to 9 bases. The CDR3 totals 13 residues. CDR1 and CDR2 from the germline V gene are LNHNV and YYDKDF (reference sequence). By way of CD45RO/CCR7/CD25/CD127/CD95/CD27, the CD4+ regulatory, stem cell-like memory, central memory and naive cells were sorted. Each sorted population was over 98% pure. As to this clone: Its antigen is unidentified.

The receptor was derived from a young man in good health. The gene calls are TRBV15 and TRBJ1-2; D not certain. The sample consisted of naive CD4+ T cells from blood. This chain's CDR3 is CATSREELVGYTF. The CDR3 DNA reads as TGTGCCACCAGCAGAGAAGAGCTGGTTGGCTACACCTTC.